The present T cell receptor beta chain was sequenced within a study of T cells in Graves' hyperthyroidism and ophthalmopathy. There are many counts of this clonotype. Germline CDR1 LGHDT, CDR2 YNNKEL (reference sequence). CDR3 length: 14 amino acids. Trimming removed 0 bases from V and 6 bases from J, with 9 bases in between. Researchers took RNA transcripts and amplified the TCR beta CDR3 regions from them. Using the HTBI primer set, a first-round RT-PCR was run on the TCR CDR3. MiXCR, applied by TCRdb to the multiplex PCR reads, yields one record per CDR3 protein. Among some 460,000 distinct CDR3 sequences listed, approximately 14% were seen once.

This TCR was recovered from a young woman with Graves' hyperthyroidism. This chain links TRBV3-1 with TRBJ2-1; D tentatively fits TRBD1 or TRBD2 (5 bases each). Sequenced material: blood. The DNA of the CDR3 is TGTGCCAGCAGCCAAGATACAGGACTCAATGAGCAGTTCTTC. Residues: CASSQDTGLNEQFF.